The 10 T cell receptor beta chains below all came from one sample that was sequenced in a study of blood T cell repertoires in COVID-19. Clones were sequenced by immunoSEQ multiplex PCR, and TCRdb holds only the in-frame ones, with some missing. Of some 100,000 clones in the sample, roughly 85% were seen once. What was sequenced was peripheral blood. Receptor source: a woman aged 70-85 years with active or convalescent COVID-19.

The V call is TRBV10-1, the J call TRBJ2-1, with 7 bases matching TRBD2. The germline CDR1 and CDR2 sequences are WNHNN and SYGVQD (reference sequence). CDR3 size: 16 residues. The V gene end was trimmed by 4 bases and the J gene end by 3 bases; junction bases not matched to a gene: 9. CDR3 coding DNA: TGCGCCAGCAGTGGGGGTAGCGGGTACCACTACAATGAGCAGTTCTTC. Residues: CASSGGSGYHYNEQFF.

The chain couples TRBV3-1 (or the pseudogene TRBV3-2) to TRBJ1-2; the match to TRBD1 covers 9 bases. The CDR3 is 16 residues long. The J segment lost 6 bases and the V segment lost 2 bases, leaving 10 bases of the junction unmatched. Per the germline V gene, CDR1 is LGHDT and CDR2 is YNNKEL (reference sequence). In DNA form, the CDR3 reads TGTGCCAGCAGCCAAAGACCCGGGACAGGGACTGATGGCTACACCTTC. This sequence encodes CASSQRPGTGTDGYTF.

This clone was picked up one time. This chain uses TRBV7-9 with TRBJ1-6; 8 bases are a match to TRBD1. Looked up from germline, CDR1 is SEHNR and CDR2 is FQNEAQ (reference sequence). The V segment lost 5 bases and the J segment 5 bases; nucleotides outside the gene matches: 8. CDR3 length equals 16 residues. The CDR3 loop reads CASSVAGTGDNSPLHF. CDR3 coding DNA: TGTGCCAGCAGCGTCGCCGGGACAGGTGATAATTCACCCCTCCACTTT.

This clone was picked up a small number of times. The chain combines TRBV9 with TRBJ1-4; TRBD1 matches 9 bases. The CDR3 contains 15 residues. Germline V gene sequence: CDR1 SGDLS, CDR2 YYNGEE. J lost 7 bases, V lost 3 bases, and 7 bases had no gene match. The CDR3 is CASSARTGVGEKLFF. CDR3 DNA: TGTGCCAGCAGCGCCCGGACAGGGGTGGGTGAAAAACTGTTTTTT. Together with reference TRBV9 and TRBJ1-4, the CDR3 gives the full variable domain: DSGVTQTPKHLITATGQRVTLRCSPRSGDLSVYWYQQSLDQGLQFLIQYYNGEERAKGNILERFSAQQFPDLHSELNLSSLELGDSALYFCASSARTGVGEKLFFGSGTQLSVL.

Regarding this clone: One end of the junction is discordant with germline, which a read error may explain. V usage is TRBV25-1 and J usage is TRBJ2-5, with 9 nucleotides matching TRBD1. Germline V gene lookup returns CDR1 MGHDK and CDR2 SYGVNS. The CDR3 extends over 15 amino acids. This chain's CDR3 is CASSDPQGAQGTQYF. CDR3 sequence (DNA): TGTGCCAGCAGTGATCCACAGGGGGCGCAAGGGACCCAGTACTTC.

The CDR3 sequence is CASSLVNRGSTYNEQFF. The DNA of the CDR3 is TGCGCCAGCAGCTTGGTCAACAGGGGTAGCACCTACAATGAGCAGTTCTTC. The chain uses TRBV5-1 and TRBJ2-1; 7 bases agree with TRBD1. The ends lost 0 bases at V and 2 bases at J; junction bases unmatched: 8. Germline CDR1 SGHRS, CDR2 YFSETQ. The CDR3 covers 17 residues.

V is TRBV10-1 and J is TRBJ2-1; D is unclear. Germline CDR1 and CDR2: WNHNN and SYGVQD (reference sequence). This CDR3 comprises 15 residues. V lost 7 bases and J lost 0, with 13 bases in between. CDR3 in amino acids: CASNPRSPSYNEQFF. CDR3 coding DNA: TGCGCCAGCAACCCTCGTAGTCCCTCCTACAATGAGCAGTTCTTC.

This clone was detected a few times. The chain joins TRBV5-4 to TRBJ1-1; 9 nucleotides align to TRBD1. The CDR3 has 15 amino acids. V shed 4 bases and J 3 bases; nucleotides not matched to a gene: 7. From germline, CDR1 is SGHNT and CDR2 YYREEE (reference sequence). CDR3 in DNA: TGTGCCAGCAGCCAAACGGGACAGGGAGACACTGAAGCTTTCTTT. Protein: CASSQTGQGDTEAFF.

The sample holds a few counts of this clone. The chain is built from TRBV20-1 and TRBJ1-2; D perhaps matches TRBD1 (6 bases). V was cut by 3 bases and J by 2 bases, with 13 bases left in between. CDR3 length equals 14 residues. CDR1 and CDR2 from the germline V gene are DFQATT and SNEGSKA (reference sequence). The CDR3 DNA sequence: TGCAGTGCTAGTTCAGGGGCCCCCAACTATGGCTACACCTTC. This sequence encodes CSASSGAPNYGYTF.

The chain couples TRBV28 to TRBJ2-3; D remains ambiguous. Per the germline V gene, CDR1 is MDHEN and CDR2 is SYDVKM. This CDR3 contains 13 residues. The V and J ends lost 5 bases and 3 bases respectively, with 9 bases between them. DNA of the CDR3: TGTGCCAGCAGTCGAGACTTGACAGATACGCAGTATTTT. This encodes CASSRDLTDTQYF.